Shown below are 6 T cell receptor beta chains from a single sample sequenced in a study of cytomegalovirus exposure and HLA in healthy donors. The PCR employed 60 Vbeta primers together with 13 Jbeta primers. The method was immunoSEQ multiplex PCR; TCRdb's version includes in-frame clones alone and lacks a portion of them. This table has tens of thousands of clones, roughly 60% appearing once. Sample: PBMCs. These receptors were obtained from a boy between 10 and 17 years old in good health and CMV-seropositive.

This sequence joins TRBV7-2 and TRBJ2-3, with D possibly TRBD2 on 6 matching bases. The CDR3 runs 16 residues. Trimming pared 5 bases from V and 0 bases from J, leaving 15 bases between. The germline V gene encodes CDR1 SGHTA and CDR2 FQGNSA. CDR3 loop: CASSRQTGVSTDTQYF. In DNA, the CDR3 is TGTGCCAGCAGCCGTCAAACGGGGGTTAGCACAGATACGCAGTATTTT.

The chain recombines TRBV5-1 with TRBJ2-5, with 8 bases identical to TRBD1. The J call may be incorrect, as the DNA end agrees better with TRBJ2-7. The CDR3 runs 17 residues. Germline V lookup: CDR1 SGHRS, CDR2 YFSETQ. The CDR3 spells CASQTGASQTITYEQYF. In DNA form, the CDR3 reads TGCGCCAGCCAGACAGGGGCATCCCAAACCATTACCTACGAGCAGTACTTC.

The chain recombines TRBV27 with TRBJ1-1; tentative D call: TRBD1 (6 bases). This CDR3 spans 15 amino acids. V dropped 8 bases and J dropped 5 bases, with 21 bases sitting between them. Germline V gene sequence: CDR1 MNHEY, CDR2 SMNVEV (reference sequence). In DNA form, the CDR3 reads TGTGCCAGCCAGAATTTACGCAGGGGAATAACTGAAGCTTTCTTT. Protein product: CASQNLRRGITEAFF.

The gene calls are TRBV30 and TRBJ2-1, with 9 positions matching TRBD2. CDR1 and CDR2 from the germline V gene are GTSNPN and SVGIG (reference sequence). The CDR3 is 16 amino acids. V was pared by 0 bases and J by 3 bases, with 6 bases of the junction left unmatched. The CDR3 protein is CAWSVQGGRVYNEQFF. As DNA, the CDR3 is TGTGCCTGGAGTGTACAAGGCGGGAGGGTCTACAATGAGCAGTTCTTC. The entire variable domain, with the rest obtained from reference TRBV30 and TRBJ2-1, is as follows: SQTIHQWPATLVQPVGSPLSLECTVEGTSNPNLYWYRQAAGRGLQLLFYSVGIGQISSEVPQNLSASRPQDRQFILSSKKLLLSDSGFYLCAWSVQGGRVYNEQFFGPGTRLTVL.

The chain combines TRBV6-5 with TRBJ1-1; D might be TRBD1 (5 bases). Germline V lookup: CDR1 MNHEY, CDR2 SVGAGI. The CDR3 runs to 12 residues. V was shortened by 6 bases and J by 5 bases, with 10 bases between the two germline ends. In DNA, the CDR3 is TGTGCCAGCAGCCAGCGGGGGACTGAAGCTTTCTTT. Translation: CASSQRGTEAFF.

The V and J genes are TRBV6-5 and TRBJ2-5; TRBD2 matches at 7 bases. The germline V gene has CDR1 MNHEY and CDR2 SVGAGI. The CDR3 has 14 residues. V shed 5 bases, J shed 4 bases, and the junction held 7 bases outside the gene matches. CDR3 sequence (DNA): TGTGCCAGCAGTCGCCGGGTAGCGGGAGAGACCCAGTACTTC. Protein product: CASSRRVAGETQYF.